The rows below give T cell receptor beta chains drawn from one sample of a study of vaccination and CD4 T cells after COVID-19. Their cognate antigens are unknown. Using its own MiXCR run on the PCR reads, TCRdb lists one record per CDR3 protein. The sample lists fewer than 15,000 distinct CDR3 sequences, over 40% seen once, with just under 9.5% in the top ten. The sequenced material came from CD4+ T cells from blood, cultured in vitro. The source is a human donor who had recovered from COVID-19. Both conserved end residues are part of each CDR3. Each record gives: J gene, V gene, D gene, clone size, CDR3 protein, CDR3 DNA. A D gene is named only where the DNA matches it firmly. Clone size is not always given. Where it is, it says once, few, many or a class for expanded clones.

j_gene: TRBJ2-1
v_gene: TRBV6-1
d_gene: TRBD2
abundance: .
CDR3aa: CASRHSGGTYNEQFF
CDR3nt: TGTGCCAGCAGGCATAGCGGGGGGACCTACAATGAGCAGTTCTTC

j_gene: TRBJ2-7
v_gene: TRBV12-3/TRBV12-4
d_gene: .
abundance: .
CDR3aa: CASSKGRGRLYEQYF
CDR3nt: TGTGCCAGCAGCAAAGGACGGGGGCGCTTATACGAGCAGTACTTC

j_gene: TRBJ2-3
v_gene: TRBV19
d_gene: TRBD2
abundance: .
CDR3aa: CASSMLLAGNTQYF
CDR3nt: TGTGCCAGTAGTATGCTACTAGCGGGAAATACGCAGTATTTT

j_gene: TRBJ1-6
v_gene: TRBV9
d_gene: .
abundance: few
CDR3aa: CASSPRQSGSPLHF
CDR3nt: TGTGCCAGCAGCCCAAGACAGAGCGGTTCACCCCTCCACTTT

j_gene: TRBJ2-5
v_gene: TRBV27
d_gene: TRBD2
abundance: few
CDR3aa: CASSFRGLAVLGTQYF
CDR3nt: TGTGCCAGCAGTTTTAGGGGACTAGCGGTATTAGGGACCCAGTACTTC

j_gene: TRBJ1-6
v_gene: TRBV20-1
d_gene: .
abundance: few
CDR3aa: CSARDLSRAGTYNSPLHF
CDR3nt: TGCAGTGCTAGAGATCTCAGCCGGGCCGGCACCTATAATTCACCCCTCCACTTT

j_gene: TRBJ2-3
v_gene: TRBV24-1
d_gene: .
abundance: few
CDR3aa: CATSEGGPDTQYF
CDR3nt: TGTGCCACCAGTGAAGGGGGTCCAGATACGCAGTATTTT

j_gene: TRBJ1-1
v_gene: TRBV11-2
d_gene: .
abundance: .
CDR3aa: CASRKENTEAFF
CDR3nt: TGTGCCAGCAGGAAGGAGAACACTGAAGCTTTCTTT

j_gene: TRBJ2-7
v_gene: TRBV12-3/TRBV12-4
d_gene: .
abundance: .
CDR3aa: CASRGRDRFYEQYF
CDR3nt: TGTGCCAGCAGGGGGAGGGACAGGTTCTACGAGCAGTACTTC

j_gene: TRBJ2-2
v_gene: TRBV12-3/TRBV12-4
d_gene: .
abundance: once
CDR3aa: CASSSLRKPNTGELFF
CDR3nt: TGTGCCAGCAGTTCCCTACGGAAACCGAACACCGGGGAGCTGTTTTTT

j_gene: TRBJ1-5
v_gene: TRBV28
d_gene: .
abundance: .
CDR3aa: CASSLLASQPQHF
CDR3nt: TGTGCCAGCAGTTTATTGGCGAGTCAGCCCCAGCATTTT

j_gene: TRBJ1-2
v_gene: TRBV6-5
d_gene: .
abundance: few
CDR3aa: CASSYFPNYGYTF
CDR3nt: TGTGCCAGCAGTTATTTCCCTAACTATGGCTACACCTTC

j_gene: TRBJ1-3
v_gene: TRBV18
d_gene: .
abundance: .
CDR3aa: CASSQQAIRSGNTIYF
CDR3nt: TGTGCCAGCTCACAACAGGCGATACGCTCTGGAAACACCATATATTTT

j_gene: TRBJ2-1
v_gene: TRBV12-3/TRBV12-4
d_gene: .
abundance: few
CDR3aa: CASSSYNEQFF
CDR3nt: TGTGCCAGCAGTAGTTACAATGAGCAGTTCTTC

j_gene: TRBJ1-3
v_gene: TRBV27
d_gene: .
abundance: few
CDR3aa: CASSIFPPRTRYSGNTIYF
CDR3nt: TGTGCCAGCAGTATATTCCCCCCCAGAACCAGATACTCTGGAAACACCATATATTTT

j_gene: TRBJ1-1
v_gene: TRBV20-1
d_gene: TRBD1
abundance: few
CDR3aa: CSAWDRKAFF
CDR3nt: TGCAGTGCTTGGGACAGGAAAGCTTTCTTT

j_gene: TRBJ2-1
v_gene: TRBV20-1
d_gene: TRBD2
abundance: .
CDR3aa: CSASMTSGAIGEQLF
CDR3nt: TGCAGTGCTTCGATGACTAGCGGGGCGATCGGTGAGCAGCTCTTC

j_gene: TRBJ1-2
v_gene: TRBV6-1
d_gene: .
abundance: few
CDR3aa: CASRASTGTANGYTF
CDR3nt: TGTGCCAGCAGGGCATCAACAGGGACGGCCAATGGCTACACCTTC

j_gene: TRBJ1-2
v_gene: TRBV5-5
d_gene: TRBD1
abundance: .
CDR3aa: CASSLDGQGYGYTF
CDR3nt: TGTGCCAGCAGCTTGGATGGACAGGGGTATGGCTACACCTTC

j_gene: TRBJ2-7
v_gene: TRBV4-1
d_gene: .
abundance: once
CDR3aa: CASSQGLANYEQYF
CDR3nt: TGCGCCAGCAGCCAAGGGTTGGCGAACTACGAGCAGTACTTC

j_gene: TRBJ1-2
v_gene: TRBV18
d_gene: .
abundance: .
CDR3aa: CASSQRVNYGYTF
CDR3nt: TGTGCCAGCTCACAGAGGGTTAACTATGGCTACACCTTC

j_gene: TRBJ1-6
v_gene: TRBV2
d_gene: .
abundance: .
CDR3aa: CASRHQEIQFRAPLHF
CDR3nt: TGTGCCAGCAGACACCAAGAAATTCAGTTCCGGGCACCCCTCCACTTT

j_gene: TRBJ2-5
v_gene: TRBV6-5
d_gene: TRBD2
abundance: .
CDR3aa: CASSYSLAGGRVETQYF
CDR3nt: TGTGCCAGCAGTTACTCACTAGCGGGGGGAAGGGTGGAGACCCAGTACTTC

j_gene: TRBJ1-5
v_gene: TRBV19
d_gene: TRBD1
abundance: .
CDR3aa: CASSPRDRGLGNQPQHF
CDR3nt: TGTGCCAGTAGTCCCAGGGACAGGGGGCTGGGCAATCAGCCCCAGCATTTT

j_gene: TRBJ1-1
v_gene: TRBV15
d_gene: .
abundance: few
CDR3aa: CATSREISVNTEAFF
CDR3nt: TGTGCCACCAGCAGAGAGATTTCGGTTAACACTGAAGCTTTCTTT

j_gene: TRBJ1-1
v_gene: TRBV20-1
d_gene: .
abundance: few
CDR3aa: CSASRVNTEAFF
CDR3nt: TGCAGTGCTAGCCGGGTGAACACTGAAGCTTTCTTT

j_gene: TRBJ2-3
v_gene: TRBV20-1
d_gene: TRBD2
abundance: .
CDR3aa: CSARDGSGRTLTDTQYF
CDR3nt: TGCAGTGCTAGAGATGGTAGCGGGAGGACCCTCACAGATACGCAGTATTTT

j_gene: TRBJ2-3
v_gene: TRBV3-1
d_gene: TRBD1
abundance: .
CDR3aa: CASSQAGTGRTDTQYF
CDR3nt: TGTGCCAGCAGCCAAGCTGGGACAGGACGCACAGATACGCAGTATTTT

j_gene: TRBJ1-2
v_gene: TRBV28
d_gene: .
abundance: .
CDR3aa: CASLRGAGGYTF
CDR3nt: TGTGCCAGCTTAAGGGGGGCCGGCGGCTACACCTTC

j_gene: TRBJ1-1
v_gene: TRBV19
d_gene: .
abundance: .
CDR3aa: CASVDRSLMNTEAFF
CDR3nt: TGTGCCAGCGTTGACAGGTCCCTAATGAACACTGAAGCTTTCTTT

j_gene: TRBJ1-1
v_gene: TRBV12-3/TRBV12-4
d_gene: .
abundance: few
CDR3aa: CASSLAGAGWMNTEAFF
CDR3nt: TGTGCCAGCAGTTTAGCCGGGGCAGGATGGATGAACACTGAAGCTTTCTTT

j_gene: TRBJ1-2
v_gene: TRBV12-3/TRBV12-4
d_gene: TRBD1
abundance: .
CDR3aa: CASSYTGTGEYGYTF
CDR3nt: TGTGCCAGCAGTTACACCGGGACAGGGGAGTATGGCTACACCTTC

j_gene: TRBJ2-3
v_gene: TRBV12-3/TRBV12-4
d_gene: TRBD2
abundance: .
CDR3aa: CASSAGTSESDTQYF
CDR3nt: TGTGCCAGCAGCGCCGGGACTAGCGAGTCAGATACGCAGTATTTT

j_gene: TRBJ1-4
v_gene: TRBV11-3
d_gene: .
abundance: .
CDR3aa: CASSLVQGEKLFF
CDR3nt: TGTGCCAGCAGCTTAGTTCAAGGAGAAAAACTGTTTTTT

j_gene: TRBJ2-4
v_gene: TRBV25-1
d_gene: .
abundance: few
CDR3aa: CASSESTLAKNIQYF
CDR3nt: TGTGCCAGCAGTGAATCGACACTAGCCAAAAACATTCAGTACTTC

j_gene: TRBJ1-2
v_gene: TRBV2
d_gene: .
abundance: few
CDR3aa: CASSDGTANYGYTF
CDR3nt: TGTGCCAGCAGTGACGGAACAGCTAACTATGGCTACACCTTC

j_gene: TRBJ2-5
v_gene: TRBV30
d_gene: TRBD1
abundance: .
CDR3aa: CAWSVDRQETQYF
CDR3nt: TGTGCCTGGAGTGTGGACAGGCAAGAGACCCAGTACTTC

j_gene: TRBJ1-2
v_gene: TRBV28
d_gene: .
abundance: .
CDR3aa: CASLASGGVNYGYTF
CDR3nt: TGTGCCAGCCTAGCCTCGGGGGGGGTGAACTATGGCTACACCTTC

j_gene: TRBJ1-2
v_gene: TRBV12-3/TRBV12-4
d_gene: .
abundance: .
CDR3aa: CASSPGGYGYTF
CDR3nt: TGTGCCAGCAGTCCCGGGGGGTATGGCTACACCTTC

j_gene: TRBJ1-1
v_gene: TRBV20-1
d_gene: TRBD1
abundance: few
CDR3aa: CSARRQGRAAFF
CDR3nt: TGCAGTGCTAGACGACAGGGGAGAGCGGCTTTCTTT